This T cell receptor (beta chain) appears in the sequencing data of a study of cytomegalovirus exposure and HLA in healthy donors. Study-level points and caveats: In a later analysis, productive TCRs from donors in an Asian-associated ancestry cluster reportedly carried fewer N-insertions than the cohort mean.

The primer mix had 60 Vbeta and 13 Jbeta primers. Using immunoSEQ multiplex PCR, the repertoire was profiled, and TCRdb retains in-frame clones only, with some absent. Of around 210,000 clones in the sample, 80% to 90% are singletons; the top ten hold 0.24%. Points on this clone: Antigen unknown.

V was trimmed by 6 bases and J by 8 bases, leaving 10 bases between them. Germline values: CDR1 MGHDK, CDR2 SYGVNS. This CDR3 region has 11 residues. The chain uses TRBV25-1 and TRBJ1-2; tentative D call: TRBD1 (6 bases). This TCR derives from a girl aged 2 to 9 in good health and CMV-seronegative. Sequenced: PBMCs. CDR3 sequence: CASRQGGGYTF. Written as DNA, the CDR3 is TGTGCCAGCAGACAGGGTGGAGGCTACACCTTC.